The 7 T cell receptor beta chains in this list originate from one sample, sequenced in a study of brain metastases from non-small cell lung cancer. Assay used: immunoSEQ multiplex PCR; TCRdb lists only in-frame clones, some missing. Among 2,300 or so clones listed, approximately 80% were seen once. The specimen was tumor-adjacent normal tissue. These receptors were obtained from a donor older than 35 with non-small cell lung cancer.

The J gene is TRBJ2-7, the V gene TRBV3-1 (or the pseudogene TRBV3-2), with 10 positions matching TRBD2. Germline values: CDR1 LGHDT, CDR2 YNNKEL (reference sequence). The CDR3 is 15 amino acids. The V gene end was trimmed by 3 bases and the J gene end by 2 bases; junction bases not matched to a gene: 4. The CDR3 reads CASSQSGRAPYEQYF. The CDR3 region has the DNA TGTGCCAGCAGCCAGAGCGGGAGGGCCCCCTACGAGCAGTACTTC.

The chain has TRBV5-1 and TRBJ2-5, with D perhaps TRBD2 (5 bases). The CDR3 is made up of 14 amino acids. V lost 0 bases to trimming and J lost 5 bases, with 11 bases between them. Germline assignment: CDR1 SGHRS and CDR2 YFSETQ. The DNA of the CDR3 is TGCGCCAGCAGCTTGGGACTAATCGGGGAGACCCAGTACTTC. Protein: CASSLGLIGETQYF.

The rearrangement uses TRBV24-1 and TRBJ2-1, with D possibly TRBD1 on 5 matching bases. With 7 bases removed from V and 10 bases from J, the gap between germline ends came to 13 bases. Germline V gene lookup returns CDR1 KGHDR and CDR2 SFDVKD. The CDR3 is 12 residues long. Here the CDR3 DNA reads TGTGCCACCAGCCCAGACAGTCGGGAGCAGTTCTTC. It is translated as CATSPDSREQFF.

The chain joins TRBV6-5 to TRBJ2-2, with no clear D. Germline V CDR1 and CDR2: MNHEY, SVGAGI. The CDR3 is 14 amino acids. Trimming cost V 8 bases and J 3 bases, with 13 bases left between them. The CDR3 loop reads CASADKADTGELFF. In DNA form, the CDR3 reads TGTGCCAGCGCTGACAAGGCGGACACCGGGGAGCTGTTTTTT.

The V gene is TRBV6-5, the J gene TRBJ2-7, with 10 bases matching TRBD2. Germline V lookup: CDR1 MNHEY, CDR2 SVGAGI. Germline trimming cut 0 bases from V and 5 bases from J; bases unmatched to any gene: 4. The CDR3 runs to 15 residues. In nucleotides, the CDR3 is TGTGCCAGCAGTTACTCGGGTAGCGGGGGGAACGAGCAGTACTTC. It codes for CASSYSGSGGNEQYF.

The CDR3, as DNA: TGCGCCAGCAGATCCGACAGGGCTAAAGAGACCCAGTACTTC. Residues: CASRSDRAKETQYF. The gene calls are TRBV5-1 and TRBJ2-5, with 7 positions matching TRBD1. The J segment lost 3 bases and the V segment lost 5 bases, leaving 7 bases of the junction unmatched. Germline V CDR1 and CDR2: SGHRS, YFSETQ. The CDR3 has 14 residues.

Remarks on this clone: Other nucleotide sequences in the sample specify the same CDR3. CDR3 protein: CASGLVLGLYNEQFF. The CDR3 DNA reads as TGTGCTAGTGGTTTGGTACTCGGACTCTACAATGAGCAGTTCTTC. The chain employs TRBV12-5 and TRBJ2-1, with D perhaps matching TRBD2 (5 bases). V gave up 0 bases and J gave up 3 bases, with 9 bases separating them. Looked up from germline, CDR1 is LGHNT and CDR2 is FRNRAP. The CDR3 covers 15 residues.